This T cell receptor beta chain was documented in a study of blood T cell repertoires in COVID-19. Study context: Samples taken during acute and convalescent COVID-19 were collected in the United States, Italy and Spain.

The CDR3 spans 14 residues. Germline-derived CDR1 and CDR2 are SNHLY and FYNNEI. Trimming removed 3 bases from V and 5 bases from J; junction bases left unmatched: 5. Per the study methods: Counts of nucleated cells, estimated from reference gene primer amplification, were obtained. The protocol was immunoSEQ multiplex PCR, while the TCRdb copy is restricted to in-frame clones and leaves out a portion. The DNA was the basis for D and trimming; V, J and clone size are from that table. The data contain a few hundred thousand clones, around 89% of them singletons. Those who participated ranged in age from roughly 18 to 89 years and resided in around 22 US areas.

Specimen: PBMCs or T cells enriched from blood (not recorded which). The chain uses TRBV2 and TRBJ2-3; TRBD1 aligns across 7 bases. The receptor's source is a woman aged 18 to 35 with acute COVID-19. The CDR3 here is CASSDSQGVDTQYF. The CDR3 coding sequence is TGTGCCAGCAGTGATAGTCAGGGGGTAGATACGCAGTATTTT.